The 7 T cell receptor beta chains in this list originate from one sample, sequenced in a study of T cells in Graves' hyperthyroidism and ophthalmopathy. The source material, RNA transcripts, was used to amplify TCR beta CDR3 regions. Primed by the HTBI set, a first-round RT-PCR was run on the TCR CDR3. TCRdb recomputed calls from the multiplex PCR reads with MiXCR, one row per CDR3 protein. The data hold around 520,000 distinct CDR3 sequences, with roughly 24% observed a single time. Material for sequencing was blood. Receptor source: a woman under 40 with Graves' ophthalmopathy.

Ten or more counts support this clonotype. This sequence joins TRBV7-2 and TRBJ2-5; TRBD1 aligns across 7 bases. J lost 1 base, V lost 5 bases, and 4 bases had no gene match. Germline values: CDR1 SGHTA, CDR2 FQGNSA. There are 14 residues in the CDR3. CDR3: CASSIRTGQETQYF. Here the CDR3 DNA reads TGTGCCAGCAGCATACGGACAGGCCAAGAGACCCAGTACTTC.

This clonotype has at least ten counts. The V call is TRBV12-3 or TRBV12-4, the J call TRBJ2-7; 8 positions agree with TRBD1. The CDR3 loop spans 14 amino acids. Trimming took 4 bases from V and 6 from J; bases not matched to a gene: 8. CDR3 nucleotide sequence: TGTGCCAGCAGTTCACAACAGGGGGACCTCGAGCAGTACTTC. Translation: CASSSQQGDLEQYF.

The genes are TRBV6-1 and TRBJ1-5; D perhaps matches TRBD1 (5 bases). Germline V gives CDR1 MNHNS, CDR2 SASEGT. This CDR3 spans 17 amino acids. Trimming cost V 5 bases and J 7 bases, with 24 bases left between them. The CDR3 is CASSTTSGTQDWQPQHF. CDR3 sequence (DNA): TGTGCCAGCAGTACCACCTCCGGGACTCAGGATTGGCAGCCCCAGCATTTT.

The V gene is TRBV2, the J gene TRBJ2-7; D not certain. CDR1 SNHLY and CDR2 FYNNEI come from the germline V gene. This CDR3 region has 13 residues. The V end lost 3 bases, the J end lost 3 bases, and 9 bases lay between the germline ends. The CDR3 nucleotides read TGTGCCAGCAGTGAGTCGTCGAACTACGAGCAGTACTTC. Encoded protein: CASSESSNYEQYF. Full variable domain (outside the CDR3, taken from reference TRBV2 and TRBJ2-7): EPEVTQTPSHQVTQMGQEVILRCVPISNHLYFYWYRQILGQKVEFLVSFYNNEISEKSEIFDDQFSVERPDGSNFTLKIRSTKLEDSAMYFCASSESSNYEQYFGPGTRLTVT.

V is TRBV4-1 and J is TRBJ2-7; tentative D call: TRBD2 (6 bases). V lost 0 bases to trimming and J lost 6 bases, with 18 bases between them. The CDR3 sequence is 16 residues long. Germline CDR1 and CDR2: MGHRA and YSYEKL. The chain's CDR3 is CASSQDPPTSSREQYF. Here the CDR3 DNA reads TGCGCCAGCAGCCAAGACCCCCCGACTAGTAGCCGCGAGCAGTACTTC.

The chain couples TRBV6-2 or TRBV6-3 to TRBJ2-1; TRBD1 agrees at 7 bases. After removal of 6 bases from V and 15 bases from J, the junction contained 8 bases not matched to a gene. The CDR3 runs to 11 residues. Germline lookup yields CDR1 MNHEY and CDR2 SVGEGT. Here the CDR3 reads CASSGDRRLFF. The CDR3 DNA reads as TGTGCCAGCAGCGGGGACAGAAGGCTGTTCTTC.

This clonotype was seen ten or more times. The CDR3 DNA reads TGTGCCAGCAGCGCTACCCGGGACAGGGGGGAGTACGAGCAGTACTTC. Residues: CASSATRDRGEYEQYF. The chain is built from TRBV7-9 and TRBJ2-7; TRBD1 matches at 11 bases. V dropped 5 bases and J dropped 4; count of bases not matched to a gene: 10. This CDR3 has 16 residues. Looked up from germline, CDR1 is SEHNR and CDR2 is FQNEAQ (reference sequence).